The TCR beta chain under discussion was sequenced for a study of T cell responses to AZD1222 COVID-19 vaccine. Study as a whole: Some second doses came at about 4 weeks and others at about 12 weeks; these were pooled.

General study results and limits: At 160-218 and 743-854, vaccine-associated CD4 TCRs were dominant, and they spanned spike. Baseline serology detected seropositivity in only a handful of AZD1222 recipients. Every sample of the repertoires postdated the peak T cell response.

For this clone: Its antigen is still unknown.

Clones were read by immunoSEQ multiplex PCR, and TCRdb kept only the in-frame ones, dropping some. The table records approximately 110,000 clones, approximately 90% of them present only once. The receptor comes from an adult in good health. This material consisted of peripheral blood, taken on day 0 of AZD1222 vaccination.

The CDR3 DNA follows: TGTGCCAGCAACCTGGACCCTGGAAACACCATATATTTT. This encodes CASNLDPGNTIYF. The J gene is TRBJ1-3, the V gene TRBV3-1 (or the pseudogene TRBV3-2); no reliable D call. This CDR3 has 13 amino acids. Germline V CDR1 and CDR2: LGHDT, YNNKEL (reference sequence). Trimming cost V 7 bases and J 2 bases, with 9 bases left between them.